This entry lists 27 T cell receptor beta chains sequenced from one sample in a study of T cell repertoires in ileal Crohn's disease. The time point denotes: neoterminal ileum biopsy at postoperative endoscopy, about 6 months after surgery. The protocol was immunoSEQ multiplex PCR, while the TCRdb copy is restricted to in-frame clones and leaves out a portion. The table shows about 15,000 clones, with 78% occurring only once. Input material: ileal tissue. Source of these receptors: an adult with Crohn's disease.

The rearrangement links TRBV6-5 to TRBJ1-2; D remains unclear. In germline, CDR1 is MNHEY, CDR2 SVGAGI. V shed 0 bases and J shed 2 bases, with 13 bases lying between them. CDR3 length equals 16 residues. CDR3: CASSYSPEPLNYGYTF. The CDR3 nucleotides are TGTGCCAGCAGTTACTCTCCCGAGCCGCTCAACTATGGCTACACCTTC.

V is TRBV19 and J is TRBJ1-2; 9 bases match TRBD1. Germline values: CDR1 LNHDA, CDR2 SQIVND (reference sequence). The CDR3 is made up of 14 amino acids. Losses at the gene ends were 5 bases for V and 8 bases for J; bases not matched to a gene: 9. CDR3 sequence: CASSLRDRARGYTF. CDR3 coding DNA: TGTGCCAGTAGTCTACGGGACAGGGCTCGCGGCTACACCTTC.

The rearrangement joins TRBV5-5 to TRBJ1-2; no reliable D call. The CDR3 has 15 amino acids. V was shortened by 1 base and J by 4 bases, with 14 bases between the two germline ends. Germline CDR1 is SGHKS and CDR2 is YYEKEE (reference sequence). DNA for the CDR3: TGTGCCAGCAGCTTGAGGCAGGTACTCCCCTATGGCTACACCTTC. Protein sequence: CASSLRQVLPYGYTF. Complete variable domain (other parts from reference TRBV5-5 and TRBJ1-2): DAGVTQSPTHLIKTRGQQVTLRCSPISGHKSVSWYQQVLGQGPQFIFQYYEKEERGRGNFPDRFSARQFPNYSSELNVNALLLGDSALYLCASSLRQVLPYGYTFGSGTRLTVV.

The V and J genes are TRBV12-5 and TRBJ1-5, with TRBD1 identical over 7 bases. Trimming removed 7 bases from V and 1 base from J; junction bases left unmatched: 16. Germline V gene sequence: CDR1 LGHNT, CDR2 FRNRAP. The CDR3 consists of 18 residues. This chain's CDR3 is CASAPKQGRGYSNQPQHF. The CDR3 DNA reads as TGTGCTAGTGCCCCAAAACAGGGGAGGGGGTACAGCAATCAGCCCCAGCATTTT.

V and J are TRBV9 and TRBJ1-1; D is uncertain. The V end lost 2 bases, the J end lost 0 bases, and 5 bases lay between the germline ends. This CDR3 region has 13 residues. Germline CDR1 SGDLS, CDR2 YYNGEE. This CDR3 reads CASSVAMNTEAFF. The DNA of the CDR3 is TGTGCCAGCAGCGTGGCTATGAACACTGAAGCTTTCTTT.

This clone came up a few times. The V gene is TRBV27, the J gene TRBJ2-2; 7 nucleotides match TRBD2. The CDR3 is 15 amino acids. J was trimmed by 7 bases and V by 8 bases; bases with no gene match: 13. Per the germline V gene, CDR1 is MNHEY and CDR2 is SMNVEV (reference sequence). The CDR3: CASWGRGRAGGELFF. CDR3 coding DNA: TGTGCCAGCTGGGGGAGGGGCAGGGCGGGCGGGGAGCTGTTTTTT.

This clone occurred once. The CDR3 is CASSLGLRGPYTGELFF. The CDR3 bases are TGCGCCAGCAGCTTGGGTCTTCGGGGGCCTTACACCGGGGAGCTGTTTTTT. The rearrangement joins TRBV5-1 to TRBJ2-2; TRBD1 or TRBD2 may be the D gene (6 bases each). This CDR3 contains 17 residues. The V gene's germline CDR1 is SGHRS and CDR2 YFSETQ. Trimming took off 0 bases at V and 3 bases at J, with 15 bases between the two ends.

The chain uses TRBV18 and TRBJ1-5; D possibly corresponds to TRBD1 (5 bases). The length of the CDR3 is 15 residues. Germline values: CDR1 KGHSH, CDR2 LQKENI. Trimming removed 5 bases from V and 0 bases from J, with 11 bases in between. The CDR3 loop reads CASSITGGSNQPQHF. CDR3 coding DNA: TGTGCCAGCTCAATAACGGGGGGTAGCAATCAGCCCCAGCATTTT.

This chain uses TRBV6-6 with TRBJ2-7; D is undetermined. The germline gives CDR1 MNHNY, CDR2 SVGAGI (reference sequence). The CDR3 length is 13 residues. Trimming cost V 7 bases and J 6 bases, with 16 bases left between them. CDR3 nucleotide sequence: TGTGCCAGCACCCCGGACCGTTCTGTCGAGCAGTACTTC. It codes for CASTPDRSVEQYF.

The chain has TRBV7-8 and TRBJ2-7; D could derive from TRBD1 or TRBD2 (5 bases each). With 3 bases removed from V and 2 bases from J, the gap between germline ends came to 5 bases. The length of the CDR3 is 12 residues. In germline, CDR1 is SGHVS, CDR2 FQNEAQ. CDR3 in DNA: TGTGCCAGCAGCTTGGGGGCCTACGAGCAGTACTTC. This encodes CASSLGAYEQYF.

The chain couples TRBV11-2 to TRBJ2-1; TRBD2 matches 12 bases. The junction had 6 bases not matched to a gene; V was cut back by 4 bases and J by 8 bases. The germline V gene has CDR1 SGHAT and CDR2 FQNNGV. The CDR3 contains 15 residues. CDR3 sequence (DNA): TGTGCCAGCAGCTCAGGACTAGCGGGAAACCATGAGCAGTTCTTC. This codes for CASSSGLAGNHEQFF.

The rearrangement joins TRBV28 to TRBJ2-7; 10 bases match TRBD1. After removal of 6 bases from V and 1 base from J, the junction contained 6 bases not matched to a gene. The CDR3 sequence is 15 residues long. Germline V CDR1 and CDR2: MDHEN, SYDVKM. This CDR3 is CASRTWDRGSYEQYF. The CDR3, as DNA: TGTGCCAGCAGGACCTGGGACAGGGGATCCTACGAGCAGTACTTC.

This chain links TRBV30 with TRBJ2-4; possible D gene TRBD2, 5 bases. This CDR3 has 17 amino acids. V was pared by 3 bases and J by 0 bases, with 18 bases between. Germline V gives CDR1 GTSNPN, CDR2 SVGIG (reference sequence). The CDR3 sequence: CAWSEGIRSSAKNIQYF. Written as DNA, the CDR3 is TGTGCCTGGAGCGAGGGTATCAGGTCCTCAGCCAAAAACATTCAGTACTTC.

This clone was seen more than once but under ten times. The V call is TRBV28, the J call TRBJ2-1; TRBD2 matches 7 bases. The V gene's germline CDR1 is MDHEN and CDR2 SYDVKM. The CDR3 is 13 amino acids. The trim removed 8 bases at V and 0 bases at J, leaving 1 base unmatched. CDR3 coding DNA: TGTGCCAGCCGGGACTACTCCTACAATGAGCAGTTCTTC. Encoded protein: CASRDYSYNEQFF.

The CDR3 sequence: CASSFLRPTRGEKLFF. For the CDR3, the DNA is TGTGCCAGCAGTTTTTTACGGCCCACTAGGGGTGAAAAACTGTTTTTT. The J gene is TRBJ1-4, the V gene TRBV28, with D tentatively TRBD1 (5 bases). This CDR3 comprises 16 residues. CDR1 and CDR2 (germline): MDHEN, SYDVKM. The V end was cut by 3 bases, the J end by 7 bases, with 18 bases between. The entire variable domain, with the rest obtained from reference TRBV28 and TRBJ1-4, is as follows: DVKVTQSSRYLVKRTGEKVFLECVQDMDHENMFWYRQDPGLGLRLIYFSYDVKMKEKGDIPEGYSVSREKKERFSLILESASTNQTSMYLCASSFLRPTRGEKLFFGSGTQLSVL.

The genes are TRBV27 and TRBJ2-7; D might be TRBD2 (5 bases). The CDR3 contains 15 residues. The germline V gene has CDR1 MNHEY and CDR2 SMNVEV (reference sequence). V was pared by 2 bases and J by 4 bases, with 15 bases between. The CDR3 region has the DNA TGTGCCAGCAGTTTACGGGGTCGAGGCCTATACGAGCAGTACTTC. Protein: CASSLRGRGLYEQYF.

The V gene is TRBV5-4, the J gene TRBJ1-2; 7 bases align to TRBD1. The CDR3 length is 14 residues. Germline V gene lookup returns CDR1 SGHNT and CDR2 YYREEE (reference sequence). Losses at the gene ends were 0 bases for V and 3 bases for J; bases not matched to a gene: 2. The CDR3 coding sequence is TGTGCCAGCAGCTTGGACAGGGGCTACTATGGCTACACCTTC. Amino acids: CASSLDRGYYGYTF.

J is TRBJ1-5 and V is TRBV7-8, with 7 positions matching TRBD1. The CDR3 consists of 14 residues. V gave up 4 bases and J gave up 3 bases; unmatched junction bases: 3. Germline V gives CDR1 SGHVS, CDR2 FQNEAQ. This chain's CDR3 is CASSSGQFNQPQHF. Here the CDR3 DNA reads TGTGCCAGCAGCTCGGGACAGTTCAATCAGCCCCAGCATTTT.

The chain joins TRBV2 to TRBJ2-7; possibly TRBD1 for D (6 bases). The V and J ends lost 5 bases and 4 bases respectively, with 9 bases between them. The CDR3 is 12 amino acids. Germline V gene sequence: CDR1 SNHLY, CDR2 FYNNEI. CDR3 coding DNA: TGTGCCAGCAGTCAAGACAGGTACGAGCAGTACTTC. Translated: CASSQDRYEQYF.

The rearrangement joins TRBV6-1 to TRBJ2-1; 11 bases fit TRBD2. Germline loops: CDR1 MNHNS, CDR2 SASEGT. J gave up 2 bases and V 6 bases, and 3 bases lay outside the gene matches. This CDR3 spans 15 amino acids. The CDR3 nucleotides are TGTGCCAGCAGATCTAGCGGGGGGACCTACAATGAGCAGTTCTTC. Encoded protein: CASRSSGGTYNEQFF.

This clone was recorded a few times. This rearrangement joins TRBV6-1 to TRBJ1-5; 10 bases align to TRBD1. Losses at the gene ends were 7 bases for V and 4 bases for J; bases not matched to a gene: 7. Germline V gene lookup returns CDR1 MNHNS and CDR2 SASEGT. The CDR3 contains 15 residues. The DNA for the CDR3 is TGTGCCAGCACCGAGGGACAGGGGTTAAATCAGCCCCAGCATTTT. Its translation is CASTEGQGLNQPQHF.

J is TRBJ2-1 and V is TRBV7-8; D is tentatively TRBD1 or TRBD2 (5 bases each). Trimming removed 3 bases from V and 4 bases from J, with 10 bases in between. The length of the CDR3 is 14 residues. The germline gives CDR1 SGHVS, CDR2 FQNEAQ. The CDR3 bases are TGTGCCAGCAGCTTGAACGGGGCTTACAATGAGCAGTTCTTC. Residues: CASSLNGAYNEQFF.

The CDR3 sequence is CASTFFGAPGGYTF. The DNA of the CDR3 is TGTGCCTCCACCTTTTTTGGGGCGCCCGGTGGCTACACCTTC. The V and J genes are TRBV30 and TRBJ1-2; possibly TRBD1 for D (5 bases). Trimming took off 7 bases at V and 7 bases at J, with 22 bases between the two ends. The CDR3 has 14 residues. CDR1 is GTSNPN, CDR2 SVGIG, per germline (reference sequence). Full variable domain (remainder filled in from reference TRBV30 and TRBJ1-2): SQTIHQWPATLVQPVGSPLSLECTVEGTSNPNLYWYRQAAGRGLQLLFYSVGIGQISSEVPQNLSASRPQDRQFILSSKKLLLSDSGFYLCASTFFGAPGGYTFGSGTRLTVV.

The chain has TRBV18 and TRBJ1-1; D perhaps matches TRBD1 (5 bases). The germline V gene encodes CDR1 KGHSH and CDR2 LQKENI. The CDR3 is 17 residues long. V was cut by 1 base and J by 0 bases, with 15 bases left in between. As DNA, the CDR3 is TGTGCCAGCTCACCACGTCGGATTGGGGGGGTGAACACTGAAGCTTTCTTT. Translation gives CASSPRRIGGVNTEAFF.

V gene TRBV5-8 combines with J gene TRBJ1-5; D perhaps matches TRBD1 (5 bases). Germline CDR1 SGHTS, CDR2 YDEGEE. This CDR3 contains 16 residues. The V end lost 2 bases, the J end lost 5 bases, and 17 bases lay between the germline ends. The DNA for the CDR3 is TGTGCCAGCAGCTTCGAGACAGCGAGACCTTATCAGCCCCAGCATTTT. Residues: CASSFETARPYQPQHF.

This clone was found a few times. This rearrangement joins TRBV29-1 to TRBJ2-5; 9 positions match TRBD1. V was clipped by 6 bases and J by 2 bases; unmatched bases: 1. The CDR3 sequence is 12 residues long. Germline V gene data show CDR1 as SQVTM and CDR2 as ANQGSEA. In nucleotides, the CDR3 is TGCAGCGTGGGACAGGGACAAGAGACCCAGTACTTC. It is translated as CSVGQGQETQYF. The variable domain in full, with the rest retrieved from reference TRBV29-1 and TRBJ2-5, is SAVISQKPSRDICQRGTSLTIQCQVDSQVTMMFWYRQQPGQSLTLIATANQGSEATYESGFVIDKFPISRPNLTFSTLTVSNMSPEDSSIYLCSVGQGQETQYFGPGTRLLVL.

J is TRBJ2-3 and V is TRBV5-1; 10 bases line up with TRBD2. Germline V gives CDR1 SGHRS, CDR2 YFSETQ. V trimming: 4 bases; J trimming: 7 bases; junction bases outside the gene matches: 12. The CDR3 totals 16 residues. In DNA, the CDR3 is TGCGCCAGCAGCGCCAGGGGAGCGGGAGGGCCACATACGCAGTATTTT. Its protein is CASSARGAGGPHTQYF.